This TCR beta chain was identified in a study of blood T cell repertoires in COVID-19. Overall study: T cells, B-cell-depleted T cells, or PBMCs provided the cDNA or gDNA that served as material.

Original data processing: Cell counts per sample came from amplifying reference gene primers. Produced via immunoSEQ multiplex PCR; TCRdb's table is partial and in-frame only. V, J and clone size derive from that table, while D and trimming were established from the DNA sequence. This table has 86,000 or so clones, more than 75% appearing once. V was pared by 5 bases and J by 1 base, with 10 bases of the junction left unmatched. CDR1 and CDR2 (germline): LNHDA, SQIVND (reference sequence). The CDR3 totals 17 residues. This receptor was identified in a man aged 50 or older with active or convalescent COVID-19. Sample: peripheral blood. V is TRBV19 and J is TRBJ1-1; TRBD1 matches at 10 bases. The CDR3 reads CASSPSDRGERNTEAFF. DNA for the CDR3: TGTGCCAGTAGTCCTTCGGACAGGGGGGAACGGAACACTGAAGCTTTCTTT.